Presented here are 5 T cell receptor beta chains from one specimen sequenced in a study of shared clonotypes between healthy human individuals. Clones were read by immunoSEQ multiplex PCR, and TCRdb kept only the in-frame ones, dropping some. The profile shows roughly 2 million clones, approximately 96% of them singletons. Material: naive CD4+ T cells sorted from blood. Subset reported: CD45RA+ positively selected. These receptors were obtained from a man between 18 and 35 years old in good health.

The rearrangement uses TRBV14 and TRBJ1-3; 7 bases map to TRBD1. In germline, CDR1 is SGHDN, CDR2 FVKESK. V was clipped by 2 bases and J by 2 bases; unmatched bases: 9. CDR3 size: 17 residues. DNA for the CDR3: TGTGCCAGCAGCCAATTTACAGGGGAACTCGCTGGAAACACCATATATTTT. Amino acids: CASSQFTGELAGNTIYF.

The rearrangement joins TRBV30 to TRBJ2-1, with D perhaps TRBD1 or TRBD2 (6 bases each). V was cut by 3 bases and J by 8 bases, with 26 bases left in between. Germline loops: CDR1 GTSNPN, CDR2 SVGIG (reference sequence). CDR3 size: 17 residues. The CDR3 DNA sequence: TGTGCCTGGAGCGGAAGAGTTGGGAAACAGGGCGGGGATGAGCAGTTCTTC. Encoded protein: CAWSGRVGKQGGDEQFF.

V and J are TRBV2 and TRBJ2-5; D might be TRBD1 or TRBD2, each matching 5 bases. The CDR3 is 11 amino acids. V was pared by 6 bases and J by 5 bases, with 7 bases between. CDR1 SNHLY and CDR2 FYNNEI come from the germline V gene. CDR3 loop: CASSRDETQYF. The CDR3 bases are TGTGCCAGCAGCAGGGACGAGACCCAGTACTTC.

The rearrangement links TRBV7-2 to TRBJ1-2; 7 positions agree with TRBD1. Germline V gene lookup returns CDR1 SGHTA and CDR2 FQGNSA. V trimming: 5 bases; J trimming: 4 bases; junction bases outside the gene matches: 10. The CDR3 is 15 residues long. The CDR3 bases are TGTGCCAGCAGCCAAGGATCCTACAGGGGCTATGGCTACACCTTC. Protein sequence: CASSQGSYRGYGYTF.

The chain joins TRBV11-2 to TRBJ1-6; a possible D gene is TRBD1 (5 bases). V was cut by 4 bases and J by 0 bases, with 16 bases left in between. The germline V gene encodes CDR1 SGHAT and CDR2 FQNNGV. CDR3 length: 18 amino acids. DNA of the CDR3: TGTGCCAGCAGCTGGCCCATGGGACGGAGCTCCTATAATTCACCCCTCCACTTT. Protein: CASSWPMGRSSYNSPLHF. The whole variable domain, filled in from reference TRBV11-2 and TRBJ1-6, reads EAGVAQSPRYKIIEKRQSVAFWCNPISGHATLYWYQQILGQGPKLLIQFQNNGVVDDSQLPKDRFSAERLKGVDSTLKIQPAKLEDSAVYLCASSWPMGRSSYNSPLHFGNGTRLTVT.